This TCR beta chain was captured in a study of T cell responses to AZD1222 COVID-19 vaccine. Concerning this clone itself: The target antigen is unknown.

Study results and caveats: Clonal diversity may have been underestimated, and the donors were mostly white British, with more females than males.

The V gene end was trimmed by 6 bases and the J gene end by 1 base; junction bases not matched to a gene: 4. Germline V gene sequence: CDR1 SQVTM, CDR2 ANQGSEA. There are 14 residues in the CDR3. Data came from immunoSEQ multiplex PCR; TCRdb stores just in-frame clones and leaves some out. The table lists 120,000 or so clones, about nine tenths of them singletons. The source of this sequence is an adult in good health. The V and J genes are TRBV29-1 and TRBJ2-2; 8 nucleotides line up with TRBD1. The specimen was peripheral blood, collected on day 0 of AZD1222 vaccination. CDR3 residues: CSVGQGRNTGELFF. CDR3 in DNA: TGCAGCGTAGGACAGGGCCGGAACACCGGGGAGCTGTTTTTT.